This T cell receptor (beta chain) is drawn from a study of T-cell memory formation after mild COVID-19. Study findings and constraints: Among clones contracting day 15 to 85, CD4/CD8 was balanced, whereas later expanders leaned CD4+. The study found contracting CD4+ clones mainly in CM and EM and contracting CD8+ clones in EMRA.

TCRdb re-called the 5' RACE reads with MiXCR, one entry per CDR3 protein. The profile shows 470,000 or so distinct CDR3 sequences, more than 15% of them singletons. This CDR3 spans 15 amino acids. CDR1 is LNHNV, CDR2 YYDKDF, per germline (reference sequence). J lost 3 bases, V lost 1 base, and 2 bases had no gene match. This clonotype was counted only a few times. Its antigen is currently unknown. The clonotype originates from a man younger than 30 who had mild COVID-19 (a few samples of this study predate the infection). Cell type and time point are not known. Sequenced input: PBMCs or a T cell subset sorted from them (not recorded which). The chain links TRBV15 to TRBJ2-2; 7 nucleotides align to TRBD2. DNA for the CDR3: TGTGCCACCAGCAGAGGCCTAGCGGACACCGGGGAGCTGTTTTTT. Translating gives CATSRGLADTGELFF.